Below are 20 T cell receptor beta chains sequenced from a single sample in a study of blood T cell repertoires in COVID-19 (dated by TCRdb to 2020 to 2021). Library prep was done by the immunoSEQ multiplex PCR assay. TCRdb's version of the immuneACCESS table is confined to in-frame rearrangements and falls short of the full clone set. An unresolved V gene accounts for under half of the shortfall where checked; the remainder is of unknown origin. The sample table holds some 450,000 clones, of which approximately 88% were seen once. 10% to 15% of the sample goes to the ten largest clones. The sequenced material came from peripheral blood. The source is a woman aged 45-59 years with COVID-19, enrolled during active disease.

The chain recombines TRBV24-1 with TRBJ2-5; the match to TRBD1 covers 7 bases. V dropped 5 bases and J dropped 2; count of bases not matched to a gene: 7. This CDR3 has 15 amino acids. Germline-derived CDR1 and CDR2 are KGHDR and SFDVKD. CDR3 DNA: TGTGCCACCAGTGCGTCACGGGGACAGCAAGAGACCCAGTACTTC. Its translation is CATSASRGQQETQYF.

The rearrangement joins TRBV30 to TRBJ1-2; TRBD1 aligns across 7 bases. The CDR3 consists of 14 residues. Germline loops: CDR1 GTSNPN, CDR2 SVGIG (reference sequence). The J segment lost 3 bases and the V segment lost 4 bases, leaving 8 bases of the junction unmatched. CDR3 sequence reads: CAWTPDRVYYGYTF. The CDR3 DNA is TGTGCCTGGACCCCCGACAGGGTTTACTATGGCTACACCTTC.

The rearrangement joins TRBV19 to TRBJ2-7; 8 bases line up with TRBD2. The ends lost 3 bases at V and 0 bases at J; junction bases unmatched: 4. The CDR3 length is 15 residues. The germline V gene encodes CDR1 LNHDA and CDR2 SQIVND (reference sequence). CDR3 DNA: TGTGCCAGTAGTATGGGAGCGGGGGCCTCCTACGAGCAGTACTTC. It encodes CASSMGAGASYEQYF.

The chain has TRBV6-5 and TRBJ1-2; D call uncertain. CDR3 length: 14 residues. The V and J ends lost 5 bases and 6 bases respectively, with 16 bases between them. Germline CDR1 reads MNHEY; CDR2 reads SVGAGI. The CDR3 is CASSTLFTGNGYTF. The CDR3 nucleotides are TGTGCCAGCAGTACCCTTTTTACGGGAAATGGCTACACCTTC.

The gene calls are TRBV13 and TRBJ1-1; perhaps TRBD1 as D (6 bases). This CDR3 comprises 17 residues. CDR1 and CDR2 (germline): PRHDT, FYEKMQ (reference sequence). V was cut by 7 bases and J by 1 base, with 22 bases left in between. The CDR3 loop is CASTRRGSQGQNTEAFF. Written as DNA, the CDR3 is TGTGCCAGCACCCGACGTGGTTCCCAGGGGCAGAACACTGAAGCTTTCTTT.

This chain uses TRBV3-1 (or the pseudogene TRBV3-2) with TRBJ2-7, with 7 bases that match TRBD2. Germline CDR1 reads LGHDT; CDR2 reads YNNKEL (reference sequence). The CDR3 is 14 residues long. Trimming cost V 3 bases and J 7 bases; bases outside gene matches: 9. The DNA for the CDR3 is TGTGCCAGCAGCCAGAGCGGGGCTGCTACGGAGCAGTACTTC. The encoded protein is CASSQSGAATEQYF.

The chain recombines TRBV5-1 with TRBJ2-1, with 9 bases that match TRBD2. The CDR3 runs 15 residues. Germline V gene sequence: CDR1 SGHRS, CDR2 YFSETQ. The V segment lost 5 bases and the J segment 6 bases; nucleotides outside the gene matches: 9. The CDR3 is CASRPTPGLANEQFF. CDR3 nucleotides: TGCGCCAGCAGGCCGACCCCGGGACTAGCCAATGAGCAGTTCTTC.

The rearrangement joins TRBV30 to TRBJ1-6, with 7 bases matching TRBD1. Germline V gene data show CDR1 as GTSNPN and CDR2 as SVGIG (reference sequence). This CDR3 is built from 14 residues. V gave up 0 bases and J gave up 8 bases; unmatched junction bases: 4. The CDR3 spells CAWSVGRGDSPLHF. DNA for the CDR3: TGTGCCTGGAGTGTGGGCAGGGGGGATTCACCCCTCCACTTT.

The chain links TRBV28 to TRBJ1-2, with 7 bases aligning to TRBD1. The CDR3 contains 15 residues. V was pared by 4 bases and J by 6 bases, with 11 bases of the junction left unmatched. Germline V lookup: CDR1 MDHEN, CDR2 SYDVKM. CDR3 sequence: CASSSGDSRFDGYTF. The CDR3 DNA is TGTGCCAGCAGTTCGGGGGACAGTCGGTTTGATGGCTACACCTTC.

J is TRBJ2-7 and V is TRBV7-2; TRBD1 matches at 9 bases. CDR3 length equals 16 residues. Per the germline V gene, CDR1 is SGHTA and CDR2 is FQGNSA. After removal of 0 bases from V and 1 base from J, the junction contained 4 bases not matched to a gene. The CDR3 protein is CASSLASGTGSYEQYF. In DNA form, the CDR3 reads TGTGCCAGCAGCTTAGCCTCGGGGACAGGGTCCTACGAGCAGTACTTC.

V usage is TRBV6-5 and J usage is TRBJ1-4; TRBD1 agrees at 7 bases. CDR1 and CDR2 from the germline V gene are MNHEY and SVGAGI. V trimming: 6 bases; J trimming: 8 bases; junction bases outside the gene matches: 9. The CDR3 runs 14 residues. The CDR3 protein is CASRYGQDREKLFF. The DNA for the CDR3 is TGTGCCAGCAGATACGGACAGGATCGAGAAAAACTGTTTTTT.

J is TRBJ1-4 and V is TRBV28, with 8 bases fitting TRBD1. J was trimmed by 7 bases and V by 5 bases; bases with no gene match: 9. CDR3 length: 15 amino acids. Looked up from germline, CDR1 is MDHEN and CDR2 is SYDVKM. The CDR3 loop reads CASSPAPGGGEKLFF. The CDR3 DNA is TGTGCCAGCAGTCCTGCTCCAGGGGGCGGTGAAAAACTGTTTTTT.

In this sample, this clone turned up a few times. The rearrangement links TRBV21-1 to TRBJ1-1. TRBV21-1 is given as a pseudogene. This CDR3 is 13 amino acids long. This CDR3 is CASSAPSGTEAFF. The CDR3 region has the DNA TGTGCCAGCAGCGCCCCTTCGGGCACTGAAGCTTTCTTT.

CDR3 residues: CASKTGNSYEQYF. CDR3 coding DNA: TGTGCCAGCAAGACAGGCAACTCCTACGAGCAGTACTTC. V usage is TRBV6-5 and J usage is TRBJ2-7; D is possibly TRBD1 (6 bases). The CDR3 covers 13 residues. V lost 7 bases and J lost 0, with 10 bases in between. The germline V gene has CDR1 MNHEY and CDR2 SVGAGI.

This chain uses TRBV6-5 with TRBJ1-6, with TRBD1 matching 7 bases. CDR1 is MNHEY, CDR2 SVGAGI, per germline. This CDR3 comprises 13 residues. The ends lost 6 bases at V and 6 bases at J; junction bases unmatched: 2. Here the CDR3 reads CASRTGINSPLHF. In nucleotides, the CDR3 is TGTGCCAGCAGGACAGGGATTAATTCACCCCTCCACTTT.

V gene TRBV4-1 combines with J gene TRBJ1-1; TRBD1 might be the D (5 bases). The CDR3 spans 16 residues. Trimming pared 1 base from V and 0 bases from J, leaving 12 bases between. CDR1 and CDR2 (germline): MGHRA, YSYEKL. CDR3 residues: CASSQGTGRMNTEAFF. CDR3 DNA sequence: TGCGCCAGCAGCCAAGGAACAGGACGTATGAACACTGAAGCTTTCTTT.

The V and J genes are TRBV27 and TRBJ2-1; 8 bases fit TRBD1. CDR1 and CDR2 from the germline V gene are MNHEY and SMNVEV (reference sequence). Trimming removed 5 bases from V and 5 bases from J; junction bases left unmatched: 8. The CDR3 has 15 amino acids. CDR3: CASSDRGPLDNEQFF. CDR3 in DNA: TGTGCCAGCAGTGACAGGGGCCCCCTCGACAATGAGCAGTTCTTC.

The CDR3 bases are TGCAGTGCCACATCCCCGACTGAAGCTTTCTTT. Residues: CSATSPTEAFF. This rearrangement joins TRBV20-1 to TRBJ1-1; D call uncertain. Germline lookup yields CDR1 DFQATT and CDR2 SNEGSKA (reference sequence). Deletions cut 6 bases from V and 5 bases from J, with 10 bases between. This CDR3 spans 11 amino acids.

The chain joins TRBV2 to TRBJ2-3; 9 bases are shared with TRBD2. The germline CDR1 and CDR2 sequences are SNHLY and FYNNEI. V was clipped by 3 bases and J by 3 bases; unmatched bases: 7. The CDR3 totals 16 residues. CDR3 protein: CASSDVRAGGTDTQYF. DNA for the CDR3: TGTGCCAGCAGTGATGTGCGAGCGGGGGGAACAGATACGCAGTATTTT.

V gene TRBV28 combines with J gene TRBJ1-2, with 8 bases lining up with TRBD1. Germline CDR1 and CDR2: MDHEN and SYDVKM. The CDR3 extends over 13 amino acids. The ends lost 7 bases at V and 5 bases at J; junction bases unmatched: 6. The CDR3 loop reads CASTWTGKYGYTF. The CDR3 region has the DNA TGTGCCAGCACCTGGACAGGGAAGTATGGCTACACCTTC.